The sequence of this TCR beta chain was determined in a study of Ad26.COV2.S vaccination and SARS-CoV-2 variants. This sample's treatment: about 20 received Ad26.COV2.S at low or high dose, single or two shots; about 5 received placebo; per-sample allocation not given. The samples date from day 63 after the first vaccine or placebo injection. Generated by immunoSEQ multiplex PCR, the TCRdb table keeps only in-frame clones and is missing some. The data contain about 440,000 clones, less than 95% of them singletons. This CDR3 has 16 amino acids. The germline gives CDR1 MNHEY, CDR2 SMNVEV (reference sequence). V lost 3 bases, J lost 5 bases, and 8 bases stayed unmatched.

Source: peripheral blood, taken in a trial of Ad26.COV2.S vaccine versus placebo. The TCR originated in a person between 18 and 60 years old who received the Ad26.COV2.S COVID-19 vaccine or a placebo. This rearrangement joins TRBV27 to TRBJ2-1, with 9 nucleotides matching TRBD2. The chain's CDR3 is CASSFLTSGLNNEQFF. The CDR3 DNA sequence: TGTGCCAGCAGTTTCTTGACTAGCGGCCTGAACAATGAGCAGTTCTTC.